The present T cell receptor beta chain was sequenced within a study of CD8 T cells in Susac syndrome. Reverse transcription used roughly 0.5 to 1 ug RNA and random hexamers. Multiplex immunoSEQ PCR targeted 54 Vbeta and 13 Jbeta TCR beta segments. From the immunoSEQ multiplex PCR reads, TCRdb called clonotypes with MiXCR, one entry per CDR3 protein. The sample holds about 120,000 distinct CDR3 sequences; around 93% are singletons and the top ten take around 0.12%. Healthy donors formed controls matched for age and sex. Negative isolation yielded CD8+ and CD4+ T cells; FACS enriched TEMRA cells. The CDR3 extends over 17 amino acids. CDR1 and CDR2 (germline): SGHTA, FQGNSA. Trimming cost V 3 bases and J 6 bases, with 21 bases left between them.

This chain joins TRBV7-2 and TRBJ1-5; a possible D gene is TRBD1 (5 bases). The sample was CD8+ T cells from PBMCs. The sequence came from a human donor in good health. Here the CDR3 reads CASSFIRRGSLVQPQHF. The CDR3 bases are TGTGCCAGCAGCTTTATCAGGAGGGGTAGTCTAGTTCAGCCCCAGCATTTT.